These T cell receptor beta chains were read from a single sample in a study of T cell responses to AZD1222 COVID-19 vaccine. Sequenced by immunoSEQ multiplex PCR; TCRdb stores in-frame clones only, minus some. Of 150,000 to 200,000 clones listed, roughly 92% are singletons. This material consisted of peripheral blood, taken on day 0 of AZD1222 vaccination. These receptors were collected from an adult in good health. Each CDR3 is given with its conserved first and last residue. The D gene is left open where the match is weak. Size is stated for part of the rows, as once, few or many counts, or as a class when the clone is expanded.

NA,TRBJ2-5,once,TRBV15,CATSREGTGETQYF,TGTGCCACCAGCAGAGAGGGGACCGGGGAGACCCAGTACTTC
TRBD1,TRBJ2-1,once,TRBV12-5,CASGPGQGRDEQFF,TGTGCTAGTGGTCCGGGACAGGGGAGGGATGAGCAGTTCTTC
NA,TRBJ2-7,NA,TRBV10-2,CASSESIPAEQYF,TGCGCCAGCAGTGAGTCGATCCCAGCGGAACAGTACTTC
TRBD1,TRBJ2-7,NA,TRBV12-3/TRBV12-4,CASRGTGGEQYF,TGTGCCAGCAGGGGGACAGGGGGCGAGCAGTACTTC
NA,TRBJ2-7,NA,TRBV18,CASSPADPYEQYF,TGTGCCAGCTCACCTGCGGACCCCTACGAGCAGTACTTC
NA,TRBJ1-1,NA,TRBV30,CAWGERGMNTEAFF,TGTGCCTGGGGGGAACGGGGTATGAACACTGAAGCTTTCTTT
TRBD2,TRBJ2-1,NA,TRBV5-1,CASSRLAGGINEQFF,TGCGCCAGCAGCCGACTAGCGGGAGGAATAAATGAGCAGTTCTTC
NA,TRBJ2-2,NA,TRBV7-9,CASSLGLANTGELFF,TGTGCCAGCAGCTTAGGACTCGCGAACACCGGGGAGCTGTTTTTT
NA,TRBJ2-1,NA,TRBV3-1/TRBV3-2,CASSHTGTRSSYNEQFF,TGTGCCAGCAGCCATACCGGGACTCGGAGCTCCTACAATGAGCAGTTCTTC
NA,TRBJ1-6,NA,TRBV1,CTSRPTGEGNSPLHF,TGCACCAGCAGACCAACAGGGGAGGGGAATTCACCCCTCCACTTT
NA,TRBJ2-1,NA,TRBV19,CASSFSVYNEQFF,TGTGCCAGTAGTTTTAGCGTTTACAATGAGCAGTTCTTC
TRBD1,TRBJ1-1,NA,TRBV27,CASSLDLGGKYTEAFF,TGTGCCAGCAGTTTAGACCTAGGGGGCAAATACACTGAAGCTTTCTTT
NA,TRBJ1-2,NA,TRBV18,CASSPDSMHYGYTF,TGTGCCAGCTCACCAGACTCTATGCACTATGGCTACACCTTC
NA,TRBJ2-7,NA,TRBV29-1,CSALRGWGLEYEQYF,TGCAGCGCCCTGAGGGGGTGGGGATTAGAATACGAGCAGTACTTC
NA,TRBJ2-3,NA,TRBV6-5,CASSLTSPSTDTQYF,TGTGCCAGCAGTTTAACTAGTCCTAGCACAGATACGCAGTATTTT
NA,TRBJ1-1,NA,TRBV2,CASSVGAQSGEAFF,TGTGCCAGCAGTGTGGGGGCCCAGTCGGGTGAAGCTTTCTTT
NA,TRBJ1-1,NA,TRBV27,CARGGRGANTEAFF,TGTGCCAGAGGCGGACGGGGTGCGAACACTGAAGCTTTCTTT
TRBD2,TRBJ2-1,once,TRBV6-1,CASSELAGGWNEQFF,TGTGCCAGCAGTGAACTAGCGGGAGGGTGGAATGAGCAGTTCTTC
NA,TRBJ2-1,NA,TRBV7-2,CASSLEAQPYNEQFF,TGTGCCAGCAGCTTAGAGGCGCAGCCATACAATGAGCAGTTCTTC
NA,TRBJ2-2,NA,TRBV28,CASSPRGFFTGELFF,TGTGCCAGCAGTCCCCGGGGTTTTTTCACCGGGGAGCTGTTTTTT
NA,TRBJ2-5,NA,TRBV19,CASQLGIGETQYF,TGTGCCAGCCAGCTCGGGATAGGGGAGACCCAGTACTTC
NA,TRBJ2-7,NA,TRBV11-1,CASSLDKRGYEQYF,TGTGCCAGCAGCTTAGATAAAAGGGGTTACGAGCAGTACTTC
NA,TRBJ2-5,NA,TRBV5-1,CASQMEETQYF,TGCGCCAGTCAAATGGAAGAGACCCAGTACTTC
NA,TRBJ2-1,NA,TRBV14,CASSQVGRTEQFF,TGTGCCAGCAGCCAAGTGGGCCGGACCGAGCAGTTCTTC
TRBD2,TRBJ2-1,once,TRBV6-6,CASSYPGTSGNEQFF,TGTGCCAGCAGTTACCCCGGGACTAGCGGGAATGAGCAGTTCTTC
NA,TRBJ1-1,NA,TRBV6-5,CASRLQGRTEAFF,TGTGCCAGCAGACTACAGGGAAGAACTGAAGCTTTCTTT
TRBD1,TRBJ1-2,NA,TRBV7-9,CASSLVSGQVGGYTF,TGTGCCAGCAGCTTAGTTAGTGGACAGGTAGGAGGCTACACCTTC
NA,TRBJ1-2,NA,TRBV19,CASSIDRTEGYTF,TGTGCCAGTAGTATAGATCGGACAGAAGGCTACACCTTC
TRBD2,TRBJ2-1,NA,TRBV7-3,CASSSGTSVLSSYNEQFF,TGTGCCAGCAGCTCCGGGACTAGCGTTTTAAGCTCCTACAATGAGCAGTTCTTC
TRBD2,TRBJ2-5,NA,TRBV6-5,CASSPDPAGGETQYF,TGTGCCAGCAGTCCTGACCCAGCGGGAGGAGAGACCCAGTACTTC
NA,TRBJ1-1,once,TRBV6-5,CASSSGQRVEAFF,TGTGCCAGCAGTTCCGGACAGCGCGTTGAAGCTTTCTTT
TRBD2,TRBJ2-7,NA,TRBV9,CASSVGFSGDYEQYF,TGTGCCAGCAGCGTAGGCTTTAGCGGGGATTACGAGCAGTACTTC
NA,TRBJ1-1,NA,TRBV6-5,CASREGPQNTEAFF,TGTGCCAGCAGGGAGGGACCCCAGAACACTGAAGCTTTCTTT
NA,TRBJ1-4,NA,TRBV28,CASSLSGKLFF,TGTGCCAGCAGTTTATCTGGAAAACTGTTTTTT
NA,TRBJ2-3,NA,TRBV3-1/TRBV3-2,CASSPSEGADTQYF,TGTGCCAGCAGCCCCTCGGAGGGGGCAGATACGCAGTATTTT
NA,TRBJ1-6,NA,TRBV30,CAWGRGGVSSPLHF,TGTGCCTGGGGGCGGGGGGGAGTGAGTTCACCCCTCCACTTT
TRBD1,TRBJ2-5,NA,TRBV7-9,CASSSGTGRETQYF,TGTGCCAGCAGCTCCGGGACAGGGAGAGAGACCCAGTACTTC
NA,TRBJ2-7,NA,TRBV6-5,CASSSPLVLYEQYF,TGTGCCAGCTCTTCCCCGTTGGTCCTCTACGAGCAGTACTTC
NA,TRBJ1-1,NA,TRBV28,CASSLGSGNTEAFF,TGTGCCAGCAGTTTAGGTTCTGGGAACACTGAAGCTTTCTTT
NA,TRBJ2-3,NA,TRBV19,CASSLGDTQYF,TGTGCCAGTAGTCTGGGGGATACGCAGTATTTT
NA,TRBJ1-3,NA,TRBV12-3/TRBV12-4,CASSAVGNTIYF,TGTGCCAGCAGTGCCGTGGGAAACACCATATATTTT
NA,TRBJ2-3,NA,TRBV15,CATSRRASSTDTQYF,TGTGCCACCAGCAGAAGGGCTAGCTCCACAGATACGCAGTATTTT
NA,TRBJ1-1,NA,TRBV28,CASSLAQQTRSEAFF,TGTGCCAGCAGTTTGGCCCAACAGACGCGGTCTGAAGCTTTCTTT
NA,TRBJ1-2,NA,TRBV6-5,CASSDTAGDGYTF,TGTGCCAGCAGCGACACGGCCGGAGATGGCTACACCTTC
TRBD1,TRBJ2-4,NA,TRBV6-5,CASSPFPGQGNIQYF,TGTGCCAGCAGTCCCTTTCCGGGACAGGGGAACATTCAGTACTTC
NA,TRBJ1-5,NA,TRBV5-3,CARSLQGHNQPQHF,TGTGCCAGAAGCCTGCAGGGGCACAATCAGCCCCAGCATTTT
NA,TRBJ1-6,NA,TRBV7-9,CASIPLGTNSPLHF,TGTGCCAGCATACCATTAGGGACGAATTCACCCCTCCACTTT
NA,TRBJ2-6,NA,TRBV11-2,CASSFSSGSGANVLTF,TGTGCCAGCAGCTTTTCTTCGGGCTCTGGGGCCAACGTCCTGACTTTC
NA,TRBJ1-5,NA,TRBV30,CAWSPIQSRNQPQHF,TGTGCCTGGAGTCCGATACAGTCCCGCAATCAGCCCCAGCATTTT
NA,TRBJ1-3,NA,TRBV11-2,CASSYQQGIVGNTIYF,TGTGCCAGCAGCTATCAGCAGGGGATCGTTGGAAACACCATATATTTT
NA,TRBJ2-7,NA,TRBV28,CASRPPSGYEQYF,TGTGCCAGCAGACCTCCAAGCGGGTACGAGCAGTACTTC
TRBD1,TRBJ1-4,NA,TRBV28,CASSRQGVNEKLFF,TGTGCCAGCAGCCGACAGGGGGTCAATGAAAAACTGTTTTTT
NA,TRBJ1-5,NA,TRBV29-1,CSVAPGRDQPQHF,TGCAGCGTCGCACCCGGGCGGGATCAGCCCCAGCATTTT
TRBD1,TRBJ2-7,NA,TRBV19,CASSIPGQDPYEQYF,TGTGCCAGTAGTATCCCGGGACAGGACCCCTACGAGCAGTACTTC
NA,TRBJ1-3,NA,TRBV7-6,CASSFSRLMEGGNTIYF,TGTGCCAGCAGCTTCTCCCGTCTTATGGAGGGTGGAAACACCATATATTTT
NA,TRBJ1-5,NA,TRBV28,CASSLWDRRYSNQPQHF,TGTGCCAGCAGTTTATGGGACAGAAGATATAGCAATCAGCCCCAGCATTTT
TRBD2,TRBJ2-2,NA,TRBV15,CATSKSQREIPGELFF,TGTGCCACCAGCAAATCGCAGCGGGAGATACCCGGGGAGCTGTTTTTT
NA,TRBJ1-1,NA,TRBV4-1,CASSQDLSTEAFF,TGCGCCAGCAGCCAGGACCTCTCCACTGAAGCTTTCTTT
NA,TRBJ1-5,NA,TRBV27,CASSHRGTHQPQHF,TGTGCCAGCAGTCATCGAGGGACCCATCAGCCCCAGCATTTT